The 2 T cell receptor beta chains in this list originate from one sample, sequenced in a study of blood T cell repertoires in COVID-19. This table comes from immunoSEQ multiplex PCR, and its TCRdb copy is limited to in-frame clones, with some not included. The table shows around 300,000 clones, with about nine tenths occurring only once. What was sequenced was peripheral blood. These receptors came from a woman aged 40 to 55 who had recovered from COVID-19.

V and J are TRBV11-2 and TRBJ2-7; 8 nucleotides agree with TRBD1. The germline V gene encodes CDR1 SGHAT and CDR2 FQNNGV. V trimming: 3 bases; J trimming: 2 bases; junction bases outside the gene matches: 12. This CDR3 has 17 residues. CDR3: CASSFNGQGFTPYEQYF. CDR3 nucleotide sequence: TGTGCCAGCAGCTTCAATGGACAGGGATTTACACCCTACGAGCAGTACTTC.

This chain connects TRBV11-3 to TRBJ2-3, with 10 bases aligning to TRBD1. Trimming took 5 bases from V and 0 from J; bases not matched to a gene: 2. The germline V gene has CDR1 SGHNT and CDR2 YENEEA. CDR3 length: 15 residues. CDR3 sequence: CASSTGQGSTDTQYF. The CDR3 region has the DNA TGTGCCAGCAGCACGGGACAGGGGAGCACAGATACGCAGTATTTT.